The T cell receptor beta chain under discussion was sequenced for a study of CD8 T cells in ankylosing spondylitis. This clonotype came up a few times. Its specificity is not known. Trimming removed 7 bases from V and 0 bases from J, with 10 bases in between. Germline-derived CDR1 and CDR2 are MDHEN and SYDVKM. The CDR3 is 15 amino acids. TCRdb itself ran the 5' RACE reads through MiXCR, one entry per CDR3 protein. This table holds more than 600,000 distinct CDR3 sequences, 15% to 20% found once. Whole-study results and caveats: Enrichment of disease-linked clones was reportedly significant in matched ankylosing spondylitis synovial fluid. Typical of ankylosing spondylitis blood, it appeared, was a TCR beta motif of 7 or 8 highly homologous variants.

Sequences were obtained from blood, either unsorted or a sorted T cell fraction (not recorded which). The chain is built from TRBV28 and TRBJ2-6; D gene uncertain. The sequence came from a male donor with ankylosing spondylitis. CDR3 region: CASKGSSSGANVLTF. CDR3 sequence (DNA): TGTGCCAGCAAAGGGTCGAGCTCTGGGGCCAACGTCCTGACTTTC.